These 5 T cell receptor beta chains originate from one sample sequenced in a study. MiXCR, applied by TCRdb to the 5' RACE reads, yields one record per CDR3 protein. The table lists 8,000 to 10,000 distinct CDR3 sequences, approximately 26% of them singletons. The sequenced sample was naive CD4+ T cells sorted from a lymph node. As to subset: naive CD4+ T cells, CD4+CD45RA+CD25-. Source of these receptors: a female donor with breast cancer.

At least ten counts were recorded for this clonotype. CDR3 nucleotide sequence: TGCGCCAGCAGCTTGAAAGCTGGCGGGAGGTCCTACGAGCAGTACTTC. It specifies CASSLKAGGRSYEQYF. The chain has TRBV5-1 and TRBJ2-7; 8 bases align to TRBD2. The germline V gene has CDR1 SGHRS and CDR2 YFSETQ. The CDR3 sequence is 16 residues long. J was trimmed by 1 base and V by 1 base; bases with no gene match: 7.

By frequency in the sample, this clonotype is medium-sized. The chain uses TRBV9 and TRBJ2-7; D remains ambiguous. Germline V lookup: CDR1 SGDLS, CDR2 YYNGEE. This CDR3 comprises 15 residues. V was clipped by 0 bases and J by 2 bases, with 12 bases between them. DNA of the CDR3: TGTGCCAGCAGCGTAGGGAGCACTCCAACCTACGAGCAGTACTTC. Protein sequence: CASSVGSTPTYEQYF.

The chain couples TRBV5-1 to TRBJ1-1; 7 positions agree with TRBD1. V lost 3 bases and J lost 0; bases outside the gene matches: 5. The CDR3 totals 15 residues. Germline CDR1 SGHRS, CDR2 YFSETQ. The CDR3, as DNA: TGCGCCAGCAGCTGGGACAGAGAAGTGAACACTGAAGCTTTCTTT. Translated: CASSWDREVNTEAFF.

By share, this clonotype counts as medium-sized. The chain has TRBV20-1 and TRBJ1-5; 9 bases fit TRBD1. The germline CDR1 and CDR2 sequences are DFQATT and SNEGSKA (reference sequence). Losses at the gene ends were 4 bases for V and 2 bases for J; bases not matched to a gene: 3. This CDR3 comprises 14 residues. The CDR3 DNA follows: TGCAGTGCTAAGACAGGGGGAGGCAATCAGCCCCAGCATTTT. This encodes CSAKTGGGNQPQHF.

This clonotype has only a few counts. V is TRBV5-1 and J is TRBJ1-6; D may be TRBD1 (6 bases). The germline CDR1 and CDR2 sequences are SGHRS and YFSETQ. V dropped 0 bases and J dropped 7 bases, with 8 bases sitting between them. This CDR3 is 14 amino acids long. The CDR3 loop reads CASSLAGDNSPLHF. The CDR3 region has the DNA TGCGCCAGCAGCTTGGCAGGGGACAATTCACCCCTCCACTTT.